These 20 T cell receptor beta chains came from one sample sequenced in a study of T cell repertoires in cytomegalovirus infection. Each CDR3 protein gets one entry after TCRdb re-called the reads with MiXCR. The sample has some 200,000 distinct CDR3 sequences, about 21% seen once; the top ten hold just under 3%. Sequenced material: PBMCs. These receptors all come from a human donor in good health (CMV status not recorded). Some clones in this sample may be carry-over from other donors' samples.

Turning to this clonotype: One end of the junction fails to match germline, which may point to a read error. The gene calls are TRBV11-2 and TRBJ2-2; 8 bases fit TRBD1. Germline V lookup: CDR1 SGHAT, CDR2 FQNNGV. The CDR3 covers 16 residues. The CDR3 DNA reads as TGTTCCAGCAGCTTCAGTCAGGGGGCGTGGACGGGGGAGCTGTTTTTT. Translated, it gives CSSSFSQGAWTGELFF.

A remark on this clonotype: Possible read error: a much larger clone is one base away. The chain has TRBV7-3 and TRBJ1-4; D is ambiguous. Germline CDR1 SGHTA, CDR2 FQGTGA. This CDR3 has 17 amino acids. V dropped 7 bases and J dropped 7 bases, with 25 bases sitting between them. The CDR3 loop reads CASNDGRLASIGEKLFF. The CDR3 bases are TGTGCCAGCAACGACGGACGGTTGGCGAGCATTGGTGAAAAACTGTTTTTT.

The table lists this clonotype with a few counts. V and J are TRBV20-1 and TRBJ2-2; TRBD2 agrees at 10 bases. Germline loops: CDR1 DFQATT, CDR2 SNEGSKA (reference sequence). This CDR3 comprises 18 residues. V shed 1 base, J shed 5 bases, and the junction held 13 bases outside the gene matches. CDR3 in amino acids: CSARGLGTSETKTGELFF. CDR3 coding DNA: TGCAGTGCTAGAGGGCTCGGGACTAGCGAGACAAAAACCGGGGAGCTGTTTTTT.

This clonotype was detected a few times. The chain uses TRBV15 and TRBJ1-1; D might be TRBD1 (5 bases). Germline CDR1 and CDR2: LNHNV and YYDKDF (reference sequence). V dropped 6 bases and J dropped 0 bases, with 8 bases sitting between them. CDR3 length: 13 amino acids. CDR3 bases: TGTGCCACCAGGGTAGGGGTGAACACTGAAGCTTTCTTT. Its translation is CATRVGVNTEAFF.

The chain has TRBV5-1 and TRBJ1-6; 7 nucleotides match TRBD1. Germline V CDR1 and CDR2: SGHRS, YFSETQ. This CDR3 has 15 residues. The J segment lost 4 bases and the V segment lost 0 bases, leaving 1 base of the junction unmatched. CDR3: CASSLADRYNSPLHF. The CDR3 coding sequence is TGCGCCAGCAGCTTGGCGGACAGGTATAATTCACCCCTCCACTTT.

This clonotype occurred many times. The rearrangement uses TRBV28 and TRBJ2-5; D possibly corresponds to TRBD1 (5 bases). The CDR3 is made up of 13 amino acids. The ends were cut back, 2 bases at V and 4 bases at J, with 8 bases in the middle. CDR1 and CDR2 from the germline V gene are MDHEN and SYDVKM. The CDR3 DNA is TGTGCCAGCAGTTTAGACAGCGCAGAGACCCAGTACTTC. Amino acids: CASSLDSAETQYF.

This clonotype occurred a few times. This chain uses TRBV6-5 with TRBJ2-3; D might be TRBD1 (6 bases). This CDR3 has 15 residues. Trimming removed 6 bases from V and 6 bases from J, with 19 bases in between. The germline CDR1 and CDR2 sequences are MNHEY and SVGAGI. Written as DNA, the CDR3 is TGTGCCAGCAGCCGAACAGGGTTAGAAAGGGATACGCAGTATTTT. This translates into CASSRTGLERDTQYF.

Of note for this clonotype: The junction departs from germline at one end; a sequencing error may be responsible. This chain joins TRBV19 and TRBJ1-3; D possibly corresponds to TRBD1 (5 bases). The germline V gene has CDR1 LNHDA and CDR2 SQIVND (reference sequence). The CDR3 totals 14 residues. CDR3 sequence: CASSRQTSGNTISF. As DNA, the CDR3 is TGTGCCAGTAGTCGACAGACGAGTGGAAACACCATATCTTTT.

This clonotype was detected only a few times. V is TRBV7-3 and J is TRBJ1-1; 8 bases align to TRBD1. CDR3 length: 15 amino acids. Unmatched junction bases numbered 10, after V lost 5 bases and J lost 5 bases. The germline V gene has CDR1 SGHTA and CDR2 FQGTGA. Written as DNA, the CDR3 is TGTGCCAGCAGCCCTGGACAGGGAAGGAAAACTGAAGCTTTCTTT. Translated: CASSPGQGRKTEAFF.

This clonotype showed up many times. The V call is TRBV28, the J call TRBJ1-2; no clear D. Trimming removed 6 bases at V and 1 base at J, with 12 bases between. CDR1 and CDR2 (germline): MDHEN, SYDVKM. CDR3 length: 14 amino acids. The CDR3: CASRGGGNNYGYTF. The CDR3 DNA is TGTGCCAGCAGGGGAGGAGGGAATAACTATGGCTACACCTTC.

This rearrangement joins TRBV29-1 to TRBJ2-4; 7 bases are shared with TRBD1. The CDR3 loop spans 14 amino acids. The V and J ends lost 7 bases and 5 bases, in that order; junction bases with no gene match: 11. CDR1 SQVTM and CDR2 ANQGSEA come from the germline V gene. CDR3 amino acids: CSEENDRVQNIQYF. The CDR3 DNA sequence: TGCAGCGAGGAGAACGACAGGGTGCAAAACATTCAGTACTTC.

This clonotype has a handful of counts. The chain employs TRBV12-3 or TRBV12-4 and TRBJ1-4, with 7 nucleotides matching TRBD1. The CDR3 loop spans 16 amino acids. Trimming at V came to 1 base and at J to 7 bases, leaving 9 bases not matched to a gene. CDR3 coding DNA: TGTGCCAGCAGTTTAGGGGAGGGGGCGACCCGTGAAAAACTGTTTTTT. Translating gives CASSLGEGATREKLFF.

V gene TRBV6-6 combines with J gene TRBJ2-3, with 9 bases identical to TRBD1. The CDR3 spans 16 residues. Trimming removed 4 bases from V and 2 bases from J; junction bases left unmatched: 7. From germline, CDR1 is MNHNY and CDR2 SVGAGI (reference sequence). CDR3 in DNA: TGTGCCAGCAGTTGGGACAGGGAACCTGCCACAGATACGCAGTATTTT. Amino acids: CASSWDREPATDTQYF.

This clonotype was recorded a few times. V is TRBV11-2 and J is TRBJ2-5; 16 nucleotides line up with TRBD2. Germline CDR1 and CDR2: SGHAT and FQNNGV. This CDR3 has 17 residues. V lost 4 bases and J lost 3; bases outside the gene matches: 5. This chain's CDR3 is CASSSGTSGGAKETQYF. The CDR3 nucleotides are TGTGCCAGCAGCTCTGGGACTAGCGGGGGGGCCAAAGAGACCCAGTACTTC.

This clonotype was picked up one time. One end of the junction fails to match germline, which may point to a read error. The gene calls are TRBV4-1 and TRBJ2-3, with 7 bases that match TRBD1. Per the germline V gene, CDR1 is MGHRA and CDR2 is YSYEKL. This CDR3 has 14 amino acids. The DNA for the CDR3 is TGCGACAGCAGCCAAGACGAACAGGGGACCCGGGAGTATTTT. Residues: CDSSQDEQGTREYF.

The V gene is TRBV6-2 or TRBV6-3, the J gene TRBJ2-7; 15 bases match TRBD2. Germline V gene lookup returns CDR1 MNHEY and CDR2 SVGEGT. V gave up 6 bases and J gave up 2 bases; unmatched junction bases: 11. The CDR3 consists of 18 residues. The chain's CDR3 is CASSFIGTSGRRPYEQYF. In nucleotides, the CDR3 is TGTGCCAGCAGCTTTATTGGGACTAGCGGGAGGAGGCCCTACGAGCAGTACTTC.

This clonotype was found a few times. The rearrangement joins TRBV30 to TRBJ2-5; D not resolved. Germline values: CDR1 GTSNPN, CDR2 SVGIG (reference sequence). The ends were cut back, 2 bases at V and 0 bases at J, with 7 bases in the middle. CDR3 length equals 13 residues. CDR3 nucleotides: TGTGCCTGGAGTACCCTGTACCAAGAGACCCAGTACTTC. Translated: CAWSTLYQETQYF.

This clonotype was seen only a few times. The V call is TRBV7-8, the J call TRBJ1-3; D is ambiguous. The CDR3 consists of 16 residues. Trimming shortened V by 1 base and J by 0 bases, and 10 bases separated the two germline ends. Per the germline V gene, CDR1 is SGHVS and CDR2 is FQNEAQ. Here the CDR3 reads CASSLVGTYSGNTIYF. The CDR3 nucleotides read TGTGCCAGCAGCTTAGTCGGAACCTACTCTGGAAACACCATATATTTT. The variable domain in full, with the rest retrieved from reference TRBV7-8 and TRBJ1-3, is GAGVSQSPRYKVAKRGQDVALRCDPISGHVSLFWYQQALGQGPEFLTYFQNEAQLDKSGLPSDRFFAERPEGSVSTLKIQRTQQEDSAVYLCASSLVGTYSGNTIYFGEGSWLTVV.

This clonotype was detected only a few times. The chain recombines TRBV12-3 or TRBV12-4 with TRBJ2-3, with 14 bases matching TRBD2. The CDR3 extends over 17 amino acids. J was trimmed by 6 bases and V by 5 bases; bases with no gene match: 10. Written as DNA, the CDR3 is TGTGCCAGCAGTGCCTTTGGACTAGCGGGGGGTACGGATACGCAGTATTTT. It codes for CASSAFGLAGGTDTQYF.

This clonotype was picked up a small number of times. The chain combines TRBV20-1 with TRBJ1-4; TRBD1 might be the D (5 bases). Germline assignment: CDR1 DFQATT and CDR2 SNEGSKA (reference sequence). The CDR3 covers 15 residues. Trimming removed 0 bases from V and 7 bases from J, with 15 bases in between. CDR3 coding DNA: TGCAGTGCTAGAGATCCTCAGGGAGGCCCTGAAAAACTGTTTTTT. Encoded protein: CSARDPQGGPEKLFF.